The clone carrying this T cell receptor (beta chain) was picked up many times. This record belongs to a study of T cells in Graves' hyperthyroidism and ophthalmopathy. TCR beta CDR3 sequences were amplified from RNA transcripts. In the first-round RT-PCR of the TCR CDR3, the HTBI primer set was used. Using its own MiXCR run on the multiplex PCR reads, TCRdb lists one record per CDR3 protein. The sample lists over 650,000 distinct CDR3 sequences, 15% to 20% occurring once. Material: blood. The sequence was obtained from a man between 18 and 35 years old with Graves' hyperthyroidism.

In DNA form, the CDR3 reads TGTGCCTGGACAGAGGGACCGAACACTGAAGCTTTCTTT. It yields the protein CAWTEGPNTEAFF. V gene TRBV30 combines with J gene TRBJ1-1; D might be TRBD1 (5 bases). Trimming shortened V by 4 bases and J by 1 base, and 10 bases separated the two germline ends. There are 13 residues in the CDR3. Germline values: CDR1 GTSNPN, CDR2 SVGIG (reference sequence).